This TCR beta chain was found in a study of CD8 T cells in Susac syndrome. Regarding the study as a whole: As the study acknowledged, the number of individuals in its TCR sequencing and HLA analysis was relatively small.

Negative isolation yielded CD4+ and CD8+ T cells, and FACS enriched TEMRA cells. Comment on this clonotype: Its antigen is unidentified.

Random-hexamer reverse transcription was applied to roughly 0.5 to 1 ug RNA. Using its own MiXCR run on the immunoSEQ multiplex PCR reads, TCRdb lists one record per CDR3 protein. This sample has around 300,000 distinct CDR3 sequences; roughly nine tenths occur once, and the top ten carry over 0.065%. The length of the CDR3 is 16 residues. CDR1 and CDR2 from the germline V gene are SGDLS and YYNGEE. The V gene lost 0 bases and the J gene lost 5 bases, with 14 bases spanning the gap. The sample taken for sequencing was CD4+ T cells from PBMCs. This clonotype was obtained from a human donor with multiple sclerosis. This chain joins TRBV9 and TRBJ1-4; D unclear. The CDR3 is CASSVGSSGGNEKLFF. For the CDR3, the DNA is TGTGCCAGCAGCGTAGGGAGCAGCGGAGGGAATGAAAAACTGTTTTTT.